This entry features one T cell receptor beta chain sequence. Its antigen remains unknown. Germline CDR1 is MNHNS and CDR2 is SASEGT. This CDR3 is 15 amino acids long. Trimming cost V 5 bases and J 5 bases, with 19 bases left between them. Profiled with immunoSEQ multiplex PCR; TCRdb holds only in-frame clones, not every one. This table has tens of thousands of clones, 82% appearing once. Single viable CD3+CD4+CD8-CD45RO+ cells were sorted as the memory CD4+ T cells. CMV serostatus came from serum IgG against pp150, pp28, p38, p52. After thawing, CD4+ T cells were positively selected. The sample is drawn from a study of memory CD4+ T cells and cytomegalovirus serostatus. Whole-study context: Of the healthy Belgian adults, under 10 were CMV seropositive and around 22 seronegative. General observations from the study: Of roughly 180 reported CMV TCRbeta sequences, 67 were found in memory CD4+ repertoires.

This receptor was identified in an adult in good health and CMV-seronegative. This chain uses TRBV6-1 with TRBJ2-7; D not certain. The sequenced sample was memory CD4+ T cells from blood. CDR3 in DNA: TGTGCCAGCAGTATAATCGGATATGCATCCCACGAGCAGTACTTC. Translating it yields CASSIIGYASHEQYF.